Shown below are 11 T cell receptor beta chains from a single sample sequenced in a study of regulatory T cells in long-lasting Graves disease. Stated time point: newly diagnosed GD, antithyroid drugs for less than 3 months. PBMC RNA was the source of the TCR library. Arm-PCR of CDR3 regions and iRepertoire HTBI primers were the basis on which TCR beta libraries were built. Each CDR3 protein is one row after TCRdb ran MiXCR on the multiplex PCR reads. Here the sample spans approximately 400,000 distinct CDR3 sequences, 15% being singletons. This sample was shared with a second study, whose subject was T cells in Graves' hyperthyroidism and ophthalmopathy.

The sample consisted of peripheral blood mononuclear cells (PBMCs), taken at new diagnosis, from a patient treated with antithyroid drugs. The receptors shown here come from a woman in her 30s with Graves disease.

This clonotype appeared a few times. This sequence joins TRBV5-1 and TRBJ2-7; D gene unclear. There are 16 residues in the CDR3. Trimming removed 2 bases at V and 0 bases at J, with 15 bases between. The germline CDR1 and CDR2 sequences are SGHRS and YFSETQ. CDR3 nucleotide sequence: TGCGCCAGCAGCTTTTCCGATGGCCCAAGCTCCTACGAGCAGTACTTC. Translating it yields CASSFSDGPSSYEQYF.

This clonotype was counted at least ten times. The rearrangement links TRBV29-1 to TRBJ1-1; 12 bases are shared with TRBD1. With 3 bases clipped from V and 11 bases from J, the junction kept 10 bases outside the gene matches. Germline-derived CDR1 and CDR2 are SQVTM and ANQGSEA. This CDR3 has 14 residues. The CDR3 DNA reads TGCAGCGTTGAGCCCGGGACAGGGGGCCGGAGGGCTTTCTTT. Protein: CSVEPGTGGRRAFF.

This clonotype appeared many times. CDR3 sequence reads: CASSRGGYEQYF. CDR3 sequence (DNA): TGCGCCAGCAGCCGAGGGGGATACGAGCAGTACTTC. The chain carries TRBV5-1 and TRBJ2-7, with D tentatively TRBD1 (6 bases). Deletions cut 4 bases from V and 4 bases from J, with 9 bases between. Germline loops: CDR1 SGHRS, CDR2 YFSETQ. This CDR3 has 12 amino acids.

Ten or more counts support this clonotype. The chain carries TRBV5-1 and TRBJ2-7; D is unresolved. V shed 0 bases and J shed 3 bases, with 13 bases lying between them. Germline lookup yields CDR1 SGHRS and CDR2 YFSETQ. This CDR3 has 15 amino acids. The CDR3 DNA reads TGCGCCAGCAGCTTGGGGGCTGGAGCTAACTACGAGCAGTACTTC. Protein: CASSLGAGANYEQYF.

Ten or more counts support this clonotype. The chain combines TRBV12-5 with TRBJ2-5; D unclear. Trimming took off 6 bases at V and 4 bases at J, with 6 bases between the two ends. The CDR3 sequence is 11 residues long. Germline values: CDR1 LGHNT, CDR2 FRNRAP. CDR3 sequence: CASGPGETQYF. As DNA, the CDR3 is TGTGCTAGTGGGCCTGGAGAGACCCAGTACTTC. Full variable domain (outside the CDR3, taken from reference TRBV12-5 and TRBJ2-5): DARVTQTPRHKVTEMGQEVTMRCQPILGHNTVFWYRQTMMQGLELLAYFRNRAPLDDSGMPKDRFSAEMPDATLATLKIQPSEPRDSAVYFCASGPGETQYFGPGTRLLVL.

Only a few counts were recorded for this clonotype. V and J are TRBV9 and TRBJ2-1; 10 bases are a match to TRBD2. With 3 bases clipped from V and 8 bases from J, the junction kept 14 bases outside the gene matches. CDR3 length: 17 residues. Per the germline V gene, CDR1 is SGDLS and CDR2 is YYNGEE. The CDR3 region is CASSEGFGLAGVDEQFF. The CDR3, as DNA: TGTGCCAGCAGCGAAGGGTTCGGGCTAGCGGGAGTGGATGAGCAGTTCTTC.

This clonotype was recorded many times. V usage is TRBV12-3 or TRBV12-4 and J usage is TRBJ1-5; D gene ambiguous. Trimming took 5 bases from V and 0 from J, leaving 11 bases between them. The CDR3 sequence is 15 residues long. DNA of the CDR3: TGTGCCAGCAGTCCTAGCCCTTATAGCAATCAGCCCCAGCATTTT. Residues: CASSPSPYSNQPQHF.

Many counts were recorded for this clonotype. This CDR3 is CASSWGTAEQYF. The CDR3 nucleotides are TGTGCCAGCAGCTGGGGGACTGCTGAGCAGTACTTC. This chain joins TRBV11-2 and TRBJ2-7, with D maybe TRBD2 (6 bases). V lost 4 bases to trimming and J lost 7 bases, with 11 bases between them. Germline assignment: CDR1 SGHAT and CDR2 FQNNGV. The CDR3 spans 12 residues.

This chain joins TRBV12-3 or TRBV12-4 and TRBJ1-3, with D perhaps matching TRBD1 (6 bases). The CDR3 covers 11 residues. V was shortened by 5 bases and J by 15 bases, with 14 bases between the two germline ends. CDR3 coding DNA: TGTGCCAGCAGTGAGACAGGCTCGCGATATTTT. This translates into CASSETGSRYF.

This clonotype was counted a few times. CDR3 amino acids: CSVEARGLLSGGYTF. The CDR3 nucleotides are TGCAGCGTTGAAGCCAGGGGCCTTCTATCGGGAGGCTACACCTTC. The genes are TRBV29-1 and TRBJ1-2; maybe TRBD1 (6 bases). This CDR3 is 15 amino acids long. Trimming removed 1 base at V and 8 bases at J, with 20 bases between. Germline lookup yields CDR1 SQVTM and CDR2 ANQGSEA.

This clonotype has at least ten counts. This chain links TRBV30 with TRBJ2-2; no clear D gene. V lost 2 bases to trimming and J lost 5 bases, with 3 bases between them. Germline assignment: CDR1 GTSNPN and CDR2 SVGIG (reference sequence). This CDR3 contains 11 residues. The CDR3 region has the DNA TGTGCCTGGAGTATAACCGGGGAGCTGTTTTTT. This codes for CAWSITGELFF.